The T cell receptor (beta chain) described here comes from a study of vaccination and CD4 T cells after COVID-19. At the level of the study: Nasal swab PCR had shown SARS-CoV-2 positivity in the convalescent patients (roughly 10 mild cases, one severe case).

The Oncomine TCR Beta short-read assay sequenced DNA from cultured CD4+ T cells. TCRdb re-called the PCR reads through MiXCR, storing one row per CDR3 protein. The repertoire holds 13,000 to 15,000 distinct CDR3 sequences, with around 46% as singletons. The study, taken as a whole, reports: When vaccine-specific clones from convalescent patients were examined, 304 of 307 were spike mono-reactive.

Stated treatment: roughly 10-day PBMC culture with coronavirus spike peptide pools or control peptides (ViraFEST assay). Concerning this clonotype itself: What it binds is not known.

The CDR3 is 16 residues long. CDR1 SGHNT and CDR2 YENEEA come from the germline V gene. V was shortened by 4 bases and J by 0 bases, with 13 bases between the two germline ends. The chain carries TRBV11-3 and TRBJ2-1, with D unresolved. The specimen was CD4+ T cells from blood, cultured in vitro. The receptor was derived from a human donor who had recovered from COVID-19. The CDR3 sequence is CASSSTSASSYNEQFF. Here the CDR3 DNA reads TGTGCCAGCAGCTCCACCTCAGCCAGCTCCTACAATGAGCAGTTCTTC.